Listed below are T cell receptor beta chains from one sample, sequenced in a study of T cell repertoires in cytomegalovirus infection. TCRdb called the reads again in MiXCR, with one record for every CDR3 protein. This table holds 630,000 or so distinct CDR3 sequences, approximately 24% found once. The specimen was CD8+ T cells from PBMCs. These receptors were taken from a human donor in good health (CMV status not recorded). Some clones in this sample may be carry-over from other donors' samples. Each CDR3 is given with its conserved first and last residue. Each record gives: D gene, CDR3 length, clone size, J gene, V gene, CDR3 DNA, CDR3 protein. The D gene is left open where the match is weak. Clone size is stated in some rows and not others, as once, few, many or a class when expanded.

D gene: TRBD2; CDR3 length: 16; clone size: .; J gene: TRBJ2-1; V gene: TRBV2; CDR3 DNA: TGTGCCAGCAGTGAAAATGTAGCGGGGGCTTACAATGAGCAGTTCTTC; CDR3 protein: CASSENVAGAYNEQFF
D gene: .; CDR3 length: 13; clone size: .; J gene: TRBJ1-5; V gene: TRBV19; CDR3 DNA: TGTGCCAGTAGTATGATTTTCAATCAGCCCCAGCATTTT; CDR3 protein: CASSMIFNQPQHF
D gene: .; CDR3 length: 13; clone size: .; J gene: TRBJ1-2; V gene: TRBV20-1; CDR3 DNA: TGCAGTGCCGCTCACAGGGAAAACTATGGCTACACCTTC; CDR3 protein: CSAAHRENYGYTF
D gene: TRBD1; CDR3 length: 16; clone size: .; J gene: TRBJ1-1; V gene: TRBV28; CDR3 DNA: TGTGCCAGCAGTTTTAGCCCCAGACAGGGATTGAGCTTAGCTTTCTTT; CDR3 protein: CASSFSPRQGLSLAFF
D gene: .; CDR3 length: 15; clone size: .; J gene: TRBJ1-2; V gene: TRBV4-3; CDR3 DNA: TGCGCCAGCAGCCAGGAGGGACAATCCAACTATGGCTACACCTTC; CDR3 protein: CASSQEGQSNYGYTF
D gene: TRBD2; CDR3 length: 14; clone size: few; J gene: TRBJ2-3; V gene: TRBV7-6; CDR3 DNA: TGTGCCAGCGGTCTCACTAGCGGCACAGATACGCAGTATTTT; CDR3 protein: CASGLTSGTDTQYF
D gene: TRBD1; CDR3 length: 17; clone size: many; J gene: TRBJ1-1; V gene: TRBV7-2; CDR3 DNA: TGTGCCAGCAGCCCCAAGACAGGGGGCGCGGTTAACACTGAAGCTTTCTTT; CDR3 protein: CASSPKTGGAVNTEAFF
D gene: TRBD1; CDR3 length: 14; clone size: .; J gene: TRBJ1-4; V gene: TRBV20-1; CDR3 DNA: TGCAGTGCTAGCGGGACAGGGCCAAATGAAAAACTGTTTTTT; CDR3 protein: CSASGTGPNEKLFF
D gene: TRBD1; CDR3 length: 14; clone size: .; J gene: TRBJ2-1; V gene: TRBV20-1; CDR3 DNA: TGCAGTGCTAGAGGATCCGGACAGGGGAATGAGCAGTTCTTC; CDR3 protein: CSARGSGQGNEQFF
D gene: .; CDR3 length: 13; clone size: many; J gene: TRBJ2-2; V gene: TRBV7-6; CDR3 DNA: TGTGCCAGCAGCCCCCCCGGTGGTGGGGAGCTGTTTTTT; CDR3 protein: CASSPPGGGELFF
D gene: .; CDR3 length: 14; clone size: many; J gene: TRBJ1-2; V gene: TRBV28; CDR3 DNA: TGTGCCAGCGTATCCGGGACACTCAACTATGGCTACACCTTC; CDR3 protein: CASVSGTLNYGYTF
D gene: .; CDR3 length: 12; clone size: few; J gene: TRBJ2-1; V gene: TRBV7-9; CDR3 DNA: TGTGCCAGCAGCTCCGGCGGGCGCGAGCAGTTCTTC; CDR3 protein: CASSSGGREQFF
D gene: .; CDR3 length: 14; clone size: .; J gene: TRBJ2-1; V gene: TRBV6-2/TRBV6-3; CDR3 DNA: TGTGCCAGCACGCTAGGCAGGGGGGGAAATGAGCAGTTCTTC; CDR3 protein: CASTLGRGGNEQFF
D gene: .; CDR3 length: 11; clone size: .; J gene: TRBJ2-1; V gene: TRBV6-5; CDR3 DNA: TGTGCCACCCGACAGGAAAATGAGCAGTTCTTC; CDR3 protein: CATRQENEQFF
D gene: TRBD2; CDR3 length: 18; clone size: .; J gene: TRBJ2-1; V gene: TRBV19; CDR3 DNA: TGTGCCAGTAGTATAGATCGATTAGGGCGGGGGGCCAACAATGAGCAGTTCTTC; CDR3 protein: CASSIDRLGRGANNEQFF
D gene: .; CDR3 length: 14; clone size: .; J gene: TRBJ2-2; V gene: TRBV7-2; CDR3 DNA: TGTGCCAGCAGCTTAGATGTACAGACCGGGGAGCTGTTTTTT; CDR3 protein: CASSLDVQTGELFF
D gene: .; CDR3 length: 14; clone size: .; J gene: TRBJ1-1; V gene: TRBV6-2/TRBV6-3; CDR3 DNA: TGTGCCAACAGTTGGGACGGTGTGAACACTGAAGCTTTCTTT; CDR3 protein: CANSWDGVNTEAFF
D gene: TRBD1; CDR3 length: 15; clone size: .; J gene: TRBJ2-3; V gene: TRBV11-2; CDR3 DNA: TGTGCCAGCAGCCCACGACAGGGGGCAAGGGATACGCAGTATTTT; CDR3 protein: CASSPRQGARDTQYF
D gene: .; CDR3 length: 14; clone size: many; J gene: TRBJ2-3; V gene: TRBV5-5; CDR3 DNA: TGTGCCAGCAGCTTGGGAGAGTTCACAGATACGCAGTATTTT; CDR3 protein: CASSLGEFTDTQYF
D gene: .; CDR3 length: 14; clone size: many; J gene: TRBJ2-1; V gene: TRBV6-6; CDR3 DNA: TGTGCCAGCCTCGGGACACCTTCCTACAATGAGCAGTTCTTC; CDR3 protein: CASLGTPSYNEQFF
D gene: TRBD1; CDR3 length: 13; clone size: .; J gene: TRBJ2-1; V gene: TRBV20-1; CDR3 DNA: TGCAGTGCTCCCGGGACAGGGCGCAATGAGCAGTTCTTC; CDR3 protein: CSAPGTGRNEQFF
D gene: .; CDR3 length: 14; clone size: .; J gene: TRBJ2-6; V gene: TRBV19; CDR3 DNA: TGTGCCAGTAGTTCCTACCATGTGGCCAACGTCCTGACTTTC; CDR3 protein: CASSSYHVANVLTF
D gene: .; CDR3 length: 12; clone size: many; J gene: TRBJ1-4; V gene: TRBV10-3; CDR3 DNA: TGTGGAACGGGACCTGATAATGAAAAACTGTTTTTT; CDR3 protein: CGTGPDNEKLFF
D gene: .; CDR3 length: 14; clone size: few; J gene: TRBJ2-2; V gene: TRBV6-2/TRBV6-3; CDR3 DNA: TGTGCCAGCAGCTACCCCACAGGGACCGGGGAGCTGTTTTTT; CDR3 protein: CASSYPTGTGELFF
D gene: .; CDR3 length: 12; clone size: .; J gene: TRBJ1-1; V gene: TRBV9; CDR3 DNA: TGTGCCAGCAGCGCATCGGGGACTGAAGCTTTCTTT; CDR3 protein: CASSASGTEAFF
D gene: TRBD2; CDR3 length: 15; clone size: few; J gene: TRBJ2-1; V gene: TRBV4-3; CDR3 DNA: TGCGCCAGCAGCCATGAGGGGAGGGGCGAAAATGAGCAGTTCTTC; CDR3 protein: CASSHEGRGENEQFF
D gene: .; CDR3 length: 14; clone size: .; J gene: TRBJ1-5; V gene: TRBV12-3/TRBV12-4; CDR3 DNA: TGTGCCAGCAGCCGGGGACCGATCAATCAGCCCCAGCATTTT; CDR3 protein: CASSRGPINQPQHF
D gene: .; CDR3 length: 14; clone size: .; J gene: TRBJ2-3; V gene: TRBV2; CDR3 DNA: TGTGCCAGCAGCGAAGGACGCGGCACAGATACGCAGTATTTT; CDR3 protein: CASSEGRGTDTQYF
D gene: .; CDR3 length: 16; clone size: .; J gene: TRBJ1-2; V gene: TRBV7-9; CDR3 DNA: TGTGCCAGCAGCATTAGTTCGGGGGGATTTCCCTATGGCTACACCTTC; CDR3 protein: CASSISSGGFPYGYTF
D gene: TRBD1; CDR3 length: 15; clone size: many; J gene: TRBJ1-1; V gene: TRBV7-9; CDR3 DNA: TGTGCCAGCAGCTCGAAACAGGGGGCTGACACTGAAGCTTTCTTT; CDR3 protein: CASSSKQGADTEAFF
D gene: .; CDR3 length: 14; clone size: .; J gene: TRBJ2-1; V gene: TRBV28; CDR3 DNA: TGTGCCAGCAGTTTATACCCGTTGGACAATGAGCAGTTCTTC; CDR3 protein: CASSLYPLDNEQFF
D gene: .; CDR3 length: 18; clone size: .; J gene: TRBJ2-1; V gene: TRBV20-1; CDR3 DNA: TGCAGTGCGCTGGACAGGACCAGATGGGGGGCTCCCTACAATGAGCAGTTCTTC; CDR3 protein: CSALDRTRWGAPYNEQFF
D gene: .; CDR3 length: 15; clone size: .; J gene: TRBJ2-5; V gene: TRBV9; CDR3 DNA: TGTGCCAGCAGCCCTCAGGAGGGGGGCCCGGAGACCCAGTACTTC; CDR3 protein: CASSPQEGGPETQYF
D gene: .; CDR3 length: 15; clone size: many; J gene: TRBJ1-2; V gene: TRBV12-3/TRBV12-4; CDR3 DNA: TGTGCCAGCACCCTAGGGGGGGGAGCTAACTATGGCTACACCTTC; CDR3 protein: CASTLGGGANYGYTF
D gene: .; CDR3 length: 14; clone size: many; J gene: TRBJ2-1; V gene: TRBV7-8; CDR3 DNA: TGTGCCAGCAGCTTGAGATATTCCTACAATGAGCAGTTCTTC; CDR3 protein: CASSLRYSYNEQFF
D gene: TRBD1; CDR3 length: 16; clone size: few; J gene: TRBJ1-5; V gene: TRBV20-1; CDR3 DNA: TGCAGTGCTAGGGGAACGGGACAGCAGAGGAATCAGCCCCAGCATTTT; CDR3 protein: CSARGTGQQRNQPQHF
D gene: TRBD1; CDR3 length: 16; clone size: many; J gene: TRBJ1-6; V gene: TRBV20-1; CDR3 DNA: TGCAGTGCGCCGAGGGACAGTAGCTCCTATAATTCACCCCTCCACTTT; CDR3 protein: CSAPRDSSSYNSPLHF
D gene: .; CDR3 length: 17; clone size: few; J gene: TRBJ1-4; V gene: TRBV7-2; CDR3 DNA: TGTGCCAGCAGCTTAACGCTGCAAATGGGCTTCAGTGAAAAACTGTTTTTT; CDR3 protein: CASSLTLQMGFSEKLFF
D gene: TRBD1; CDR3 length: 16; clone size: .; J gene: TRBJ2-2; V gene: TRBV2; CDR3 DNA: TGTGCCAGCAGTGACCCGGGACAGGGGCCCACCGGGGAGCTGTTTTTT; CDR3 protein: CASSDPGQGPTGELFF
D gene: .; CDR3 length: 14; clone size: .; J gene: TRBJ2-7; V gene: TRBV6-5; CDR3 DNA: TGTGCCAGCAGTTACGAAGGGAATCCCTACGAGCAGTACTTC; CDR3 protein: CASSYEGNPYEQYF
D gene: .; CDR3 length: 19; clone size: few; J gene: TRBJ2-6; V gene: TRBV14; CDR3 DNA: TGTGCCAGCAACCGGTCAATCGGGACGCGTATCTCTGGGGCCAACGTCCTGACTTTC; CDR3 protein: CASNRSIGTRISGANVLTF
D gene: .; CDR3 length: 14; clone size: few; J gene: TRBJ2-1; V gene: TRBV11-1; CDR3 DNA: TGTGCCAGCAGCTTAGATGACCCCTACAATGAGCAGTTCTTC; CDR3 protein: CASSLDDPYNEQFF
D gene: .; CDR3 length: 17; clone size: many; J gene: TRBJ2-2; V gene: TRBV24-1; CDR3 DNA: TGTGCCACCAGTGATTTACCGGGGACGGTGAATACCGGGGAGCTGTTTTTT; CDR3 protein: CATSDLPGTVNTGELFF
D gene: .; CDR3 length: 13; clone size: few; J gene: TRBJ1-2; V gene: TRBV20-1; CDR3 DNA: TGCAGTGCTAGAGATAATCGGTTCTATGGCTACACCTTC; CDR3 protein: CSARDNRFYGYTF
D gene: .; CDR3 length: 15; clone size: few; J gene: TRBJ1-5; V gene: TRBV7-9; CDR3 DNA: TGTGCCAGCGCTGGCGGGGGGGCGAGCAATCAGCCCCAGCATTTT; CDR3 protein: CASAGGGASNQPQHF
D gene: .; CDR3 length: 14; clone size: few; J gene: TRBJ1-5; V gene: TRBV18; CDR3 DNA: TGTGCCAGCTCACCGGCAATCTTCAATCAGCCCCAGCATTTT; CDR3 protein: CASSPAIFNQPQHF
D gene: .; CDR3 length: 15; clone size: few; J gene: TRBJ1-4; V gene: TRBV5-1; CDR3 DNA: TGCGCCAGCAGCGCCACCGGGGCCTCAGGGGAAAAACTGTTTTTT; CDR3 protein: CASSATGASGEKLFF
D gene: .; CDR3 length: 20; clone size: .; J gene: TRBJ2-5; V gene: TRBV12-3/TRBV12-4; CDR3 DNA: TGTGCCAGCAGTCCCCGTAATTTACGGGACAAGGAACCCTACCAAGAGACCCAGTACTTC; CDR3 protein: CASSPRNLRDKEPYQETQYF
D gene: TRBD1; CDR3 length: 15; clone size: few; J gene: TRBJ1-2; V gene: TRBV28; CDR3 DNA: TGTGCCAGCGCTGATAGTTTCGGGACAGGGAATGGCTACACCTTC; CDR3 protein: CASADSFGTGNGYTF
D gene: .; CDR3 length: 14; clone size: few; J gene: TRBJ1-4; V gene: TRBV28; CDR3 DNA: TGTGCCAGCACAGGGCGGCAAAGTAATGAAAAACTGTTTTTT; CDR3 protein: CASTGRQSNEKLFF
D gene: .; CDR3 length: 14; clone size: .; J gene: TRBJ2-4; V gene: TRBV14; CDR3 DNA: TGTGCCAGCAGCCAAGATTGGGGCAAAAACATTCAGTACTTC; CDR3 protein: CASSQDWGKNIQYF
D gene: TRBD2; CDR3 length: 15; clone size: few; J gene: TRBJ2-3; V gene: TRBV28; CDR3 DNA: TGTGCCAGCAGTTTGGGTCTAGCGGGGGAAGATACGCAGTATTTT; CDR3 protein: CASSLGLAGEDTQYF
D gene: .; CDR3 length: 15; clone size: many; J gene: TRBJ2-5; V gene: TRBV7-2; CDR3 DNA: TGTGCCAGCAGCTTAGGAAGGATACTCCAAGAGACCCAGTACTTC; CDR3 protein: CASSLGRILQETQYF
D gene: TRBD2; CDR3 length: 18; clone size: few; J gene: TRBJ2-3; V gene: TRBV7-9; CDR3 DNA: TGTGCCAGCAGCGGCCCGGGGAGTAGCGGGGCTAGCACAGATACGCAGTATTTT; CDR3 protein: CASSGPGSSGASTDTQYF
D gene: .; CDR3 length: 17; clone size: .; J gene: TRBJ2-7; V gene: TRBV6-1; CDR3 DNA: TGTGCCAGCAGTTACCAGCGAATATTAGGCCTCTCCTACGAGCAGTACTTC; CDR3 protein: CASSYQRILGLSYEQYF
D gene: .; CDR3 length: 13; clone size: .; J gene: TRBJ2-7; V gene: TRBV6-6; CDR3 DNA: TGTGCCAGCAGTTACGAGGGTTTCCACGAGCAGTACTTC; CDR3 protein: CASSYEGFHEQYF
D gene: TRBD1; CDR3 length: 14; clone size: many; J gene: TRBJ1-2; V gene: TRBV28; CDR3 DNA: TGTGCCAGCAGTCGGGACAGATCTAACTATGGCTACACCTTC; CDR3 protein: CASSRDRSNYGYTF
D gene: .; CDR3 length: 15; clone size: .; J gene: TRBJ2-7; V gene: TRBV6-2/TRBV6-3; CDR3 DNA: TGTGCCAACAACTACCCCTCGGGGACTTCCTACGAGCAGTACTTC; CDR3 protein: CANNYPSGTSYEQYF
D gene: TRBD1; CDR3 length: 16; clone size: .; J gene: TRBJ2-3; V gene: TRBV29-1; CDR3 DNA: TGCAGCGCCACCAACTCCGACAGGGGACACTCAGATACGCAGTATTTT; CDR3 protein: CSATNSDRGHSDTQYF
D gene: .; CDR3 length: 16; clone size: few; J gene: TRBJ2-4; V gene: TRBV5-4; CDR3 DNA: TGTGCCAGCAGCTACCGGGACACCCTGACGGGGGACATTCAGTACTTC; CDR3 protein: CASSYRDTLTGDIQYF